This is a list of T cell receptor beta chains from one sample in a study of metastatic and nonmetastatic thyroid tumors. TCRdb used MiXCR to call clones anew from the PCR reads. The sample has 20,000 to 30,000 clones, approximately 15% seen once. What was sequenced was blood. The origin of the receptors is a female donor with papillary thyroid cancer or a benign thyroid nodule (not recorded which). Some clones in this sample may be carry-over from other donors' samples. The CDR3 runs from the conserved cysteine through the conserved F or W. D genes are given only for firm matches. Some rows mark clone size as missing; the rest say once, few, many or name a class of expanded clone.

j_call v_call d_call clone_size cdr3_length cdr3_aa cdr3_nt
TRBJ2-1 TRBV11-2 NA NA 15 CASSLEGTIYNDQFF TGTGCCAGCAGCTTAGAGGGAACCATATACAATGATCAGTTCTTC
TRBJ1-1 TRBV6-1 NA many 12 CASWERNTEAFF TGTGCCAGCTGGGAAAGGAATACTGAAGCTTTCTTT
TRBJ1-5 TRBV4-1 NA NA 14 CASSQAAVNQPQHF TGCGCCAGCAGCCAAGCAGCGGTCAATCAGCCCCAGCATTTT
TRBJ1-5 TRBV28 NA many 12 CASKQGNQPQHF TGTGCCAGCAAACAGGGCAATCAGCCCCAGCATTTT
TRBJ2-5 TRBV6-4 TRBD2 many 15 CASSDSAGGPETQYF TGCGCCAGCAGTGACTCAGCGGGAGGGCCAGAGACCCAGTACTTC
TRBJ2-1 TRBV3-1 TRBD2 many 16 CASSQLLAGEANEQFF TGTGCCAGCAGCCAACTACTAGCGGGAGAAGCAAATGAGCAGTTCTTC
TRBJ2-5 TRBV20-1 TRBD1 NA 14 CSAHNRGRVENQYF TGCAGTGCTCACAACAGGGGAAGAGTGGAGAACCAGTACTTC
TRBJ2-5 TRBV27 TRBD2 many 16 CASSQLLAGAGETQYF TGTGCCAGCAGTCAACTACTAGCGGGAGCGGGAGAGACCCAGTACTTC
TRBJ1-1 TRBV7-9 NA many 14 CASSLEIMDTEAFF TGTGCCAGCAGCTTAGAAATAATGGACACTGAAGCTTTCTTT
TRBJ1-1 TRBV18 TRBD1 many 15 CASSSGQGRYTEAFF TGTGCCAGCTCAAGTGGACAGGGACGTTACACTGAAGCTTTCTTT
TRBJ1-3 TRBV19 NA many 14 CASRDPHQQDVPSF TGTGCCAGTAGGGACCCCCACCAACAGGACGTCCCATCTTTT
TRBJ1-6 TRBV6-5 TRBD1 few 15 CASSYSGTGNSPLHF TGTGCCAGCAGTTACTCCGGGACAGGAAATTCACCCCTCCACTTT
TRBJ1-6 TRBV6-1 TRBD1 medium-sized 13 CASKTGDGSPLHF TGTGCCAGTAAAACAGGGGATGGGTCACCCCTCCACTTT
TRBJ2-3 TRBV5-1 NA NA 16 CASSLASSVSTDKQYF TGCGCCAGCAGCTTGGCGTCTAGCGTTAGCACAGATAAGCAGTATTTT
TRBJ2-7 TRBV20-1 TRBD1 many 14 CSAASRDSTYEQYF TGCAGTGCCGCAAGCCGGGACAGTACCTACGAGCAGTACTTC
TRBJ2-7 TRBV7-2 NA many 14 CASSLDGSSYEQYF TGTGCCAGCAGCCTCGACGGGAGCTCCTACGAGCAGTACTTC
TRBJ2-4 TRBV6-1 TRBD1 many 13 CASSPRQGDIQYF TGTGCCAGCAGTCCCAGACAGGGTGACATTCAGTACTTC
TRBJ1-3 TRBV6-1 NA medium-sized 15 CASTQAGGAGNTIYF TGTGCCAGCACCCAAGCTGGGGGGGCAGGAAACACCATATATTTT
TRBJ2-3 TRBV27 NA many 16 CASSGWRSPVTDTQYF TGTGCCAGCAGTGGTTGGCGGTCCCCAGTAACAGATACGCAGTATTTT
TRBJ1-5 TRBV6-2/TRBV6-3 TRBD1 many 15 CASSYSRRGRQPQHF TGTGCCAGCAGTTACTCGAGGAGGGGGCGTCAGCCCCAGCATTTT
TRBJ2-2 TRBV7-8 NA NA 15 CASSLLDRNTGELFF TGTGCCAGCAGCTTACTTGACAGGAACACCGGGGAGCTGTTTTTT
TRBJ2-3 TRBV5-5 NA many 16 CASRPLGTERADTQYF TGTGCCAGCAGGCCTTTGGGGACGGAAAGAGCAGATACGCAGTATTTT
TRBJ2-1 TRBV20-1 NA medium-sized 16 CSARDPRGSSYNEQFF TGCAGTGCTAGAGATCCAAGGGGGTCCTCCTACAATGAGCAGTTCTTC
TRBJ1-5 TRBV27 NA many 13 CASSIKSNQPQHF TGTGCCAGCAGTATAAAAAGCAATCAGCCCCAGCATTTT
TRBJ1-4 TRBV3-1 TRBD1 many 16 CASSGTDRRANEKLFF TGTGCCAGCAGTGGGACAGACCGGCGCGCTAATGAAAAACTGTTTTTT
TRBJ1-6 TRBV6-1 NA medium-sized 14 CASSEHRSNSPLHF TGTGCCAGCAGTGAGCACAGGTCTAATTCACCCCTCCACTTT
TRBJ2-1 TRBV27 NA many 16 CASSLKGEVSYNEQFF TGTGCCAGCAGTTTAAAAGGGGAGGTGTCCTACAATGAGCAGTTCTTC
TRBJ2-1 TRBV6-1 NA many 15 CASSEEEGTYNEQFF TGTGCCAGCAGTGAAGAGGAGGGTACTTACAATGAGCAGTTCTTC
TRBJ2-2 TRBV7-3 TRBD2 many 14 CASSPREVSGELFF TGTGCCAGCAGTCCCCGGGAGGTTTCTGGGGAGCTGTTTTTT
TRBJ2-2 TRBV28 TRBD2 medium-sized 16 CASSLVAGEHVGELFF TGTGCCAGCAGTTTAGTGGCGGGAGAGCATGTCGGGGAGCTGTTTTTT
TRBJ2-7 TRBV6-2/TRBV6-3 NA medium-sized 12 CASSINSYEQYF TGTGCCAGCAGTATAAACTCCTACGAGCAGTACTTC
TRBJ1-5 TRBV6-5 NA many 14 CASSYSQDEQPQHF TGTGCCAGCAGTTACTCCCAAGACGAACAGCCCCAGCATTTT
TRBJ1-2 TRBV20-1 NA NA 15 CSASKTDRSIYGYTF TGCAGTGCTAGTAAGACGGACAGATCGATCTATGGCTACACCTTC
TRBJ2-5 TRBV28 TRBD2 NA 17 CASIGTRGRRGQETEYF TGTGCCAGCATTGGGACTAGGGGGAGGAGGGGCCAAGAGACCGAGTACTTC
TRBJ2-7 TRBV7-6 TRBD1 once 16 CASSARGQGASHEQYF TGTGCCAGCAGCGCTAGGGGACAGGGGGCATCCCACGAGCAGTACTTC
TRBJ2-5 TRBV6-5 NA many 14 CASSYLTTQETQYF TGTGCCAGCAGTTACCTTACTACCCAAGAGACCCAGTACTTC
TRBJ2-7 TRBV6-2/TRBV6-3 NA NA 15 CASSYSGRTNYEQYF TGTGCCAGCAGTTACTCTGGCAGGACCAACTACGAGCAGTACTTC
TRBJ2-3 TRBV19 NA NA 15 CASWMRGVGADTQYF TGTGCCAGTTGGATGCGGGGAGTCGGCGCAGATACGCAGTATTTT
TRBJ1-2 TRBV20-1 NA NA 11 CSARVPGCYTF TGCAGTGCTAGGGTGCCGGGGTGCTACACCTTT
TRBJ2-2 TRBV9 TRBD2 many 15 CASSGTSGRTGELFF TGTGCCAGCTCCGGGACTAGCGGGAGAACAGGGGAGCTGTTTTTT